One sample yielded the 26 T cell receptor beta chains listed below, sequenced in a study of Ad26.COV2.S vaccination and SARS-CoV-2 variants. The data were produced by immunoSEQ multiplex PCR, yet TCRdb's version contains in-frame clones alone and is incomplete. Here the sample spans under 300,000 clones, around nine tenths being singletons. Regarding treatment: about 20 received Ad26.COV2.S at low or high dose, single or two shots; several received placebo; per-sample allocation not given. The samples date from day 63 after the first vaccine or placebo injection. The source material was peripheral blood, sampled in a trial of Ad26.COV2.S vaccine versus placebo. The receptor source for this set is a person aged 18-60 years who received the Ad26.COV2.S COVID-19 vaccine or a placebo.

This chain uses TRBV7-9 with TRBJ1-3, with TRBD1 matching 8 bases. The CDR3 spans 16 residues. Germline assignment: CDR1 SEHNR and CDR2 FQNEAQ (reference sequence). J gave up 2 bases and V 0 bases, and 3 bases lay outside the gene matches. CDR3 sequence (DNA): TGTGCCAGCAGCTTAGCCGGGACAGGCCCTGGAAACACCATATATTTT. Residues: CASSLAGTGPGNTIYF.

The J gene is TRBJ1-3, the V gene TRBV7-9; the match to TRBD1 covers 8 bases. The CDR3 sequence is 15 residues long. Looked up from germline, CDR1 is SEHNR and CDR2 is FQNEAQ (reference sequence). With V trimmed by 5 bases and J by 3 bases, 6 bases remained unmatched. This CDR3 reads CASSLTGGGGNTIYF. The DNA of the CDR3 is TGTGCCAGCAGCCTCACAGGGGGAGGTGGAAACACCATATATTTT.

The chain is built from TRBV4-2 and TRBJ2-4, with a tentative D call TRBD2 (6 bases). In germline, CDR1 is LGHNA, CDR2 YNFKEQ. The CDR3 covers 15 residues. V shed 1 base and J shed 4 bases, with 11 bases lying between them. Here the CDR3 reads CASSQVLSGKNIQYF. In nucleotides, the CDR3 is TGTGCCAGCAGCCAAGTACTAAGCGGGAAAAACATTCAGTACTTC.

This clone was picked up a small number of times. The chain uses TRBV4-3 and TRBJ1-6; D remains unclear. CDR3 length: 16 amino acids. The ends were cut back, 8 bases at V and 0 bases at J, with 14 bases in the middle. Germline V lookup: CDR1 LGHNA, CDR2 YSLEER. The CDR3 DNA is TGCGCCAGCTCCCCGGCAGCTGGCTCCTATAATTCACCCCTCCACTTT. Translation gives CASSPAAGSYNSPLHF.

The DNA for the CDR3 is TGCGCCAGCAGAGAAGCCCGGACCGAAAACATTCAGTACTTC. This encodes CASREARTENIQYF. This rearrangement joins TRBV4-1 to TRBJ2-4; the D is unclear. Germline values: CDR1 MGHRA, CDR2 YSYEKL. V lost 6 bases and J lost 5, with 14 bases in between. The CDR3 has 14 residues.

The rearrangement uses TRBV30 and TRBJ2-7; 9 bases align to TRBD2. Looked up from germline, CDR1 is GTSNPN and CDR2 is SVGIG (reference sequence). The junction had 5 bases not matched to a gene; V was cut back by 0 bases and J by 2 bases. This CDR3 comprises 15 residues. The CDR3 is CAWSVQPSGAYEQYF. DNA of the CDR3: TGTGCCTGGAGTGTACAGCCTAGCGGGGCCTACGAGCAGTACTTC.

The V call is TRBV5-1, the J call TRBJ1-6, with D perhaps TRBD1 (5 bases). Per germline, CDR1 SGHRS and CDR2 YFSETQ. Trimming stripped 3 bases from V and 7 bases from J, with 17 bases between. The CDR3 length is 16 residues. The DNA of the CDR3 is TGCGCCAGCAGCTGGCTCCTCCGGACAAGGAATTCACCCCTCCACTTT. It yields the protein CASSWLLRTRNSPLHF.

The rearrangement joins TRBV18 to TRBJ1-2; D is ambiguous. This CDR3 is built from 16 residues. CDR1 KGHSH and CDR2 LQKENI come from the germline V gene. V lost 3 bases, J lost 1 base, and 15 bases lay in between. The CDR3 sequence is CASSPGFGNLNYGYTF. DNA of the CDR3: TGTGCCAGCTCACCCGGGTTTGGTAACCTTAACTATGGCTACACCTTC.

This chain joins TRBV4-3 and TRBJ1-1; possible D gene TRBD1, 6 bases. Trimming removed 10 bases at V and 0 bases at J, with 18 bases between. Per the germline V gene, CDR1 is LGHNA and CDR2 is YSLEER. The CDR3 length is 15 residues. The DNA for the CDR3 is TGCGCCATCCCGGAGGGGGAACTGGTGAACACTGAAGCTTTCTTT. It is translated as CAIPEGELVNTEAFF.

The table lists this clone with a few counts. The chain combines TRBV9 with TRBJ2-2, with TRBD2 matching 9 bases. The CDR3 contains 18 residues. Germline CDR1 and CDR2: SGDLS and YYNGEE. Losses at the gene ends were 0 bases for V and 5 bases for J; bases not matched to a gene: 11. The CDR3 is CASSVGGGAGFSTGELFF. The CDR3 nucleotides read TGTGCCAGCAGCGTAGGCGGGGGGGCCGGATTTAGTACCGGGGAGCTGTTTTTT.

This clone showed up just once. This chain joins TRBV7-3 and TRBJ1-1; TRBD1 matches at 8 bases. Germline V lookup: CDR1 SGHTA, CDR2 FQGTGA. V trimming: 5 bases; J trimming: 2 bases; junction bases outside the gene matches: 1. This CDR3 contains 13 residues. This CDR3 is CASSDRGNTEAFF. In nucleotides, the CDR3 is TGTGCCAGCAGCGACAGGGGTAACACTGAAGCTTTCTTT.

V usage is TRBV9 and J usage is TRBJ2-1; 8 bases line up with TRBD1. Trimming cost V 2 bases and J 8 bases; bases outside gene matches: 9. This CDR3 contains 15 residues. Germline lookup yields CDR1 SGDLS and CDR2 YYNGEE. DNA of the CDR3: TGTGCCAGCAGCGTGGGCAGGGGGCATTACGATGAGCAGTTCTTC. Translated: CASSVGRGHYDEQFF.

V gene TRBV6-2 or TRBV6-3 combines with J gene TRBJ1-1, with 8 bases lining up with TRBD1. CDR1 is MNHEY, CDR2 SVGEGT, per germline. The trim removed 5 bases at V and 0 bases at J, leaving 8 bases unmatched. CDR3 length: 16 amino acids. DNA of the CDR3: TGTGCCAGCAGTAAAGACAGGGGATACATGAACACTGAAGCTTTCTTT. Its protein is CASSKDRGYMNTEAFF.

This sequence joins TRBV18 and TRBJ1-1, with D possibly TRBD1 on 5 matching bases. Trimming took off 5 bases at V and 9 bases at J, with 13 bases between the two ends. In germline, CDR1 is KGHSH, CDR2 LQKENI. The CDR3 is 12 amino acids. The CDR3 loop reads CASSTGGPKAFF. The CDR3 DNA reads TGTGCCAGCTCAACCGGGGGACCGAAAGCTTTCTTT.

The gene calls are TRBV4-3 and TRBJ1-5, with no clear D. The germline CDR1 and CDR2 sequences are LGHNA and YSLEER. The CDR3 has 13 residues. V lost 1 base and J lost 7, with 8 bases in between. CDR3 amino acids: CASSQVPGQPQHF. For the CDR3, the DNA is TGCGCCAGCAGCCAAGTCCCTGGGCAGCCCCAGCATTTT.

This chain joins TRBV7-8 and TRBJ2-3, with a possible D match to TRBD2 (6 bases). V was clipped by 5 bases and J by 6 bases, with 15 bases between them. Germline CDR1 and CDR2: SGHVS and FQNEAQ. The CDR3 loop spans 14 amino acids. The CDR3 DNA reads as TGTGCCAGCAGCCTAACGCGGGGCCCGGATACGCAGTATTTT. It codes for CASSLTRGPDTQYF.

This chain links TRBV6-5 with TRBJ1-5; D gene unclear. V was trimmed by 7 bases and J by 4 bases, leaving 8 bases between them. CDR3 length: 12 amino acids. The germline V gene has CDR1 MNHEY and CDR2 SVGAGI. The CDR3 DNA reads TGTGCCAGCACCCGAATAAATCAGCCCCAGCATTTT. It codes for CASTRINQPQHF.

This clone was recorded once. J is TRBJ1-2 and V is TRBV6-5; perhaps TRBD1 as D (6 bases). Germline V gene sequence: CDR1 MNHEY, CDR2 SVGAGI. The germline V and J ends were trimmed by 6 bases and 1 base, with 15 bases remaining between them. The CDR3 extends over 15 amino acids. The CDR3 spells CASRAGQSLNYGYTF. CDR3 DNA: TGTGCCAGCAGAGCAGGACAGAGTCTTAACTATGGCTACACCTTC.

CDR3 amino acids: CASSTGQAVYNSPLHF. Written as DNA, the CDR3 is TGCGCCAGCAGCACCGGACAGGCCGTTTATAATTCACCCCTCCACTTT. The chain employs TRBV5-1 and TRBJ1-6; 7 bases agree with TRBD1. Germline CDR1 reads SGHRS; CDR2 reads YFSETQ. CDR3 length equals 16 residues. J was trimmed by 4 bases and V by 4 bases; bases with no gene match: 8.

The chain links TRBV19 to TRBJ2-4; D is perhaps TRBD1 (6 bases). The CDR3 extends over 16 amino acids. Germline assignment: CDR1 LNHDA and CDR2 SQIVND (reference sequence). V lost 1 base, J lost 3 bases, and 13 bases lay in between. The CDR3 spells CASSIGGGQLKNIQYF. The CDR3 nucleotides are TGTGCCAGTAGTATAGGAGGCGGACAGCTCAAAAACATTCAGTACTTC.

V gene TRBV7-6 combines with J gene TRBJ2-5, with 8 bases matching TRBD1. With 5 bases clipped from V and 4 bases from J, the junction kept 3 bases outside the gene matches. CDR1 and CDR2 from the germline V gene are SGHVS and FNYEAQ. This CDR3 has 13 amino acids. This CDR3 reads CASSNGQGETQYF. CDR3 nucleotide sequence: TGTGCCAGCAGCAACGGACAGGGAGAGACCCAGTACTTC. Drawing the rest from reference TRBV7-6 and TRBJ2-5, the complete variable domain is GAGVSQSPRYKVTKRGQDVALRCDPISGHVSLYWYRQALGQGPEFLTYFNYEAQQDKSGLPNDRFSAERPEGSISTLTIQRTEQRDSAMYRCASSNGQGETQYFGPGTRLLVL.

The V call is TRBV27, the J call TRBJ2-7, with 11 bases that match TRBD2. The germline V gene encodes CDR1 MNHEY and CDR2 SMNVEV (reference sequence). This CDR3 spans 14 amino acids. J was trimmed by 4 bases and V by 8 bases; bases with no gene match: 7. In DNA, the CDR3 is TGTGCCAGCGGAACGCTAGCGGGAGGTTACGAGCAGTACGTC. Translating it yields CASGTLAGGYEQYV.

The chain links TRBV4-2 to TRBJ2-1; no definite D call. The V end lost 4 bases, the J end lost 5 bases, and 12 bases lay between the germline ends. CDR3 length: 14 amino acids. Germline V gene data show CDR1 as LGHNA and CDR2 as YNFKEQ. For the CDR3, the DNA is TGTGCCAGCAGCCCTATGGGGTGGGACAATGAGCAGTTCTTC. Amino acid sequence: CASSPMGWDNEQFF.

This chain connects TRBV6-5 to TRBJ2-2, with no clear D. The V end lost 6 bases, the J end lost 6 bases, and 8 bases lay between the germline ends. Germline V gene sequence: CDR1 MNHEY, CDR2 SVGAGI. The CDR3 is 12 residues long. The CDR3 loop is CASSLDAGELFF. For the CDR3, the DNA is TGTGCCAGCAGCCTCGACGCCGGGGAGCTGTTTTTT.

This chain connects TRBV19 to TRBJ1-1; D not certain. Germline assignment: CDR1 LNHDA and CDR2 SQIVND (reference sequence). The CDR3 length is 16 residues. V shed 8 bases and J shed 0 bases, with 19 bases lying between them. The chain's CDR3 is CASSGAPRHLNTEAFF. CDR3 DNA: TGTGCCAGTTCAGGAGCCCCGCGACACCTGAACACTGAAGCTTTCTTT.

The chain employs TRBV5-1 and TRBJ1-1; tentative D call: TRBD1 (5 bases). V was trimmed by 3 bases and J by 0 bases, leaving 15 bases between them. Germline CDR1 and CDR2: SGHRS and YFSETQ. This CDR3 has 16 amino acids. CDR3 sequence (DNA): TGCGCCAGCAGCTACCTCGGGGGGGAGATGAACACTGAAGCTTTCTTT. Protein product: CASSYLGGEMNTEAFF. The full variable domain, in which reference TRBV5-1 and TRBJ1-1 provide the parts outside the CDR3, is KAGVTQTPRYLIKTRGQQVTLSCSPISGHRSVSWYQQTPGQGLQFLFEYFSETQRNKGNFPGRFSGRQFSNSRSEMNVSTLELGDSALYLCASSYLGGEMNTEAFFGQGTRLTVV.